This T cell receptor beta chain came from a study of CD8 T cells in Susac syndrome (dated by TCRdb to about 2019). Notes on the research overall: Repertoire sequencing was used to test whether CD8+ T cell activation and differentiation in Susac syndrome was antigen driven. The study compared CD8+ T cell repertoire clonality among about a dozen healthy donors, around 14 Susac syndrome patients and 15 or so multiple sclerosis patients.

Summary of the overall study and its limitations: The TCR sequencing and HLA analysis was acknowledged to have included a relatively small number of individuals.

RNA was extracted using the RNeasy kit, and about 0.45 to 1 microgram was reverse transcribed with random hexamers. TCR beta CDR3 regions were amplified with the immunoSEQ multiplex PCR assay covering 54 Vbeta and 13 Jbeta segments. PCR amplification bias was corrected by using a synthetic template baseline for primer optimization and computational correction. The authors processed their data as follows. Reads were assigned to V, D and J genes according to IMGT and analyzed in immunoSEQ Analyzer, with only productive sequences retained. Clonality was computed as one minus Shannon entropy normalized by log2 of the number of productive unique sequences. For each patient and control, public and private clones were evaluated among the 100 most prevalent clones. A clone was defined as Susac-specific if it was absent from the healthy and MS cohorts, from more than 850 published viral clones and from other ImmuneACCESS disease sequences. The public reads were reprocessed in TCRdb via fastp at Q25 and MiXCR, keeping in-frame beta chains. For every CDR3 protein sequence, its rows merge into one entry that carries the most common genes and DNA. The V and J calls were determined by TCRdb, not by the authors. In this sample the table shows about 47,000 distinct CDR3 sequences, 80% to 95% of which occur a single time. Jointly, the top ten make up 0.41% of the sample.

On this clonotype: Its antigen is still unknown. Base qualities are not at hand, and no much larger clone is one base apart.

High-throughput TCR beta sequencing profiled peripheral blood CD8+ and CD4+ T cells from healthy donors, Susac syndrome patients and multiple sclerosis patients. Healthy donors were age- and sex-matched controls. CD8+ TEMRA cells were enriched by FACS, while bulk CD8+ and CD4+ T cells were purified by magnetic negative isolation. Blood was drawn into EDTA tubes, processed within 24 hours, and PBMCs were isolated by density gradient centrifugation. PBMCs intended for TCR sequencing were cryopreserved in liquid nitrogen and thawed later in a water bath at 37 degrees C. The sorted or isolated CD4+, CD8+ and CD8+ TEMRA cells had a purity of 90% or higher. Deletion took 5 bases off V and 4 bases off J, with a span of 15 bases between the germline ends. There are 14 amino acids in the CDR3, from cysteine to phenylalanine inclusive. This entry keeps only the CDR3 DNA: 42 bases, framed from base 1. The germline V gene (reference sequence) yields PRHDT for CDR1 and FYEKMQ for CDR2.

The sequencing input was CD8+ T cells from PBMCs. The TCR sequence derives from a human donor in good health. The chain uses TRBV13 and TRBJ2-7; TRBD2 is a weak D gene call, 6 bases matching. The nucleotide sequence is TGTGCCAGCAGCCAACTGACGGGGGAGTACGAGCAGTACTTC. Translated, this is CASSQLTGEYEQYF.